These 17 T cell receptor beta chains share one sample of origin, sequenced in a study of regulatory T cells in long-lasting Graves disease. CDR3-region Arm-PCR and iRepertoire HTBI primers produced the TCR beta libraries. TCRdb called the multiplex PCR reads again in MiXCR, with one record for every CDR3 protein. Of roughly 450,000 distinct CDR3 sequences listed, 22% are singletons. Time point meaning: persistent/refractory GD, antithyroid drugs over 5 years with positive TRAb. PBMC RNA served as the TCR library source. The input for sequencing was peripheral blood mononuclear cells (PBMCs), taken when the disease was refractory, from a patient treated with antithyroid drugs. These receptors were obtained from a female donor with Graves disease.

This clonotype was counted many times. The chain couples TRBV20-1 to TRBJ1-2; D is unresolved. Between the trimmed V and J ends, which lost 0 bases and 1 base, there was a span of 9 bases. Germline CDR1 and CDR2: DFQATT and SNEGSKA (reference sequence). This CDR3 spans 14 amino acids. As DNA, the CDR3 is TGCAGTGCTAGAGATCAACGGGTTAACTATGGCTACACCTTC. Amino acids: CSARDQRVNYGYTF.

This clonotype was seen more than once but under ten times. J is TRBJ1-2 and V is TRBV19, with a possible D match to TRBD1 (5 bases). The V gene's germline CDR1 is LNHDA and CDR2 SQIVND (reference sequence). The CDR3 consists of 12 residues. Trimming left V 3 bases short and J 7 bases short, with 9 bases between. CDR3 protein: CASSIRDTGYTF. The CDR3 nucleotides read TGTGCCAGTAGTATCAGGGATACTGGCTACACCTTC.

The chain uses TRBV24-1 and TRBJ2-2, with 9 bases identical to TRBD1. CDR1 is KGHDR and CDR2 is SFDVKD in the germline V gene. CDR3 size: 14 residues. Trimming removed 10 bases from V and 5 bases from J; junction bases left unmatched: 7. DNA of the CDR3: TGTGCCACTAAGGACAGGGGCACGACCGGGGAGCTGTTTTTT. Protein: CATKDRGTTGELFF.

This clonotype was counted only a few times. CDR3 in amino acids: CASTNPVRGEQYF. CDR3 nucleotides: TGTGCCAGCACCAATCCTGTCCGGGGAGAGCAGTACTTC. The chain employs TRBV6-1 and TRBJ2-7, with D maybe TRBD2 (5 bases). CDR1 is MNHNS, CDR2 SASEGT, per germline. CDR3 size: 13 residues. Trimming took 7 bases from V and 7 from J, leaving 17 bases between them.

CDR3 in amino acids: CASSAGQAAYEQYF. CDR3 in DNA: TGTGCCAGCAGCGCCGGACAGGCCGCCTACGAGCAGTACTTC. The V call is TRBV9, the J call TRBJ2-7; TRBD1 matches at 7 bases. CDR1 SGDLS and CDR2 YYNGEE come from the germline V gene. The CDR3 has 14 residues. With 3 bases clipped from V and 2 bases from J, the junction kept 5 bases outside the gene matches.

The CDR3 region is CASSGGRTYEQYF. The CDR3 nucleotides read TGTGCCAGCAGTGGTGGACGAACCTACGAGCAGTACTTC. The chain employs TRBV6-1 and TRBJ2-7, with D hard to call. The CDR3 is 13 residues long. Germline CDR1 MNHNS, CDR2 SASEGT. Trimming pared 4 bases from V and 2 bases from J, leaving 9 bases between.

The count of this clonotype is one. J is TRBJ1-1 and V is TRBV20-1; 7 nucleotides line up with TRBD1. This CDR3 contains 11 residues. V lost 5 bases to trimming and J lost 10 bases; unmatched junction nucleotides: 7. Germline CDR1 reads DFQATT; CDR2 reads SNEGSKA (reference sequence). The CDR3 spells CSASDRSGAFF. CDR3 sequence (DNA): TGCAGTGCTTCGGACAGGTCTGGAGCTTTCTTT.

Notes on this clonotype: It may be a read error: a sequence one base away is much more abundant. This sequence joins TRBV6-1 and TRBJ1-1; tentative D call: TRBD1 (5 bases). V dropped 7 bases and J dropped 3 bases, with 12 bases sitting between them. The CDR3 is 13 residues long. Germline V CDR1 and CDR2: MNHNS, SASEGT. The CDR3 region is CASTPGGDTEAFF. In DNA form, the CDR3 reads TGTGCCAGCACCCCCGGGGGGGACACTGAAGCTTTCTTT.

The chain joins TRBV12-3 or TRBV12-4 to TRBJ2-2; 7 positions agree with TRBD1. J was trimmed by 4 bases and V by 4 bases; bases with no gene match: 3. The CDR3 contains 14 residues. The CDR3 loop is CASSWTGRTGELFF. CDR3 nucleotide sequence: TGTGCCAGCAGTTGGACAGGACGCACCGGGGAGCTGTTTTTT.

The chain employs TRBV6-1 and TRBJ1-5, with D perhaps TRBD1 (6 bases). The CDR3 loop spans 13 amino acids. The V gene lost 5 bases and the J gene lost 7 bases, with 12 bases spanning the gap. Germline values: CDR1 MNHNS, CDR2 SASEGT. CDR3 in amino acids: CASSRGEEQPQHF. CDR3 bases: TGTGCCAGCAGTAGGGGGGAAGAACAGCCCCAGCATTTT.

This clonotype has a count of ten or more. This chain joins TRBV27 and TRBJ2-7, with a weak D call TRBD2 (6 bases). Germline V gene data show CDR1 as MNHEY and CDR2 as SMNVEV (reference sequence). The CDR3 consists of 15 residues. The ends were cut back, 2 bases at V and 0 bases at J, with 11 bases in the middle. CDR3 nucleotide sequence: TGTGCCAGCAGTTTAGTGCGGGATAACTCCTACGAGCAGTACTTC. It translates to CASSLVRDNSYEQYF.

This clonotype was counted at least ten times. The chain is built from TRBV9 and TRBJ2-7; D unclear. V shed 3 bases and J shed 3 bases, with 10 bases lying between them. CDR1 SGDLS and CDR2 YYNGEE come from the germline V gene. The CDR3 covers 13 residues. CDR3 DNA sequence: TGTGCCAGCAGCGCCCGACAAGACTACGAGCAGTACTTC. It codes for CASSARQDYEQYF.

The J gene is TRBJ2-6, the V gene TRBV2; D unclear. CDR3 length equals 16 residues. The V end lost 5 bases, the J end lost 4 bases, and 15 bases lay between the germline ends. CDR1 is SNHLY, CDR2 FYNNEI, per germline. CDR3 residues: CASSWLNMAGANVLTF. CDR3 bases: TGTGCCAGCAGTTGGTTGAATATGGCCGGGGCCAACGTCCTGACTTTC.

This chain joins TRBV6-2 or TRBV6-3 and TRBJ2-2; tentative D call: TRBD1 (6 bases). Germline CDR1 and CDR2: MNHEY and SVGEGT. The CDR3 loop spans 15 amino acids. V dropped 6 bases and J dropped 1 base, with 12 bases sitting between them. CDR3 coding DNA: TGTGCCAGCAGCCCCGGACAGCTGAACACCGGGGAGCTGTTTTTT. Protein: CASSPGQLNTGELFF.

This clonotype was seen repeatedly, ten times or more. The rearrangement joins TRBV2 to TRBJ2-6; no firm D call. Germline loops: CDR1 SNHLY, CDR2 FYNNEI. This CDR3 contains 16 residues. V gave up 1 base and J gave up 1 base, with 8 bases separating them. The DNA of the CDR3 is TGTGCCAGCAGTGAAGATTCAGCTTCTGGGGCCAACGTCCTGACTTTC. It encodes CASSEDSASGANVLTF.

The J gene is TRBJ1-2, the V gene TRBV25-1; maybe TRBD1 (5 bases). The length of the CDR3 is 14 residues. Germline V gene data show CDR1 as MGHDK and CDR2 as SYGVNS. V lost 6 bases and J 6 bases, leaving 17 bases between the germline ends. The CDR3 is CASRRTGTGDGYTF. In nucleotides, the CDR3 is TGTGCCAGCAGAAGGACGGGTACAGGTGATGGCTACACCTTC.

This clonotype was seen many times. This chain uses TRBV6-5 with TRBJ2-7; weak D call: TRBD1 (6 bases). Germline CDR1 reads MNHEY; CDR2 reads SVGAGI. The CDR3 is made up of 13 amino acids. V lost 0 bases, J lost 3 bases, and 6 bases lay in between. For the CDR3, the DNA is TGTGCCAGCAGTTACTCCAGGGGCTACGAGCAGTACTTC. This encodes CASSYSRGYEQYF.